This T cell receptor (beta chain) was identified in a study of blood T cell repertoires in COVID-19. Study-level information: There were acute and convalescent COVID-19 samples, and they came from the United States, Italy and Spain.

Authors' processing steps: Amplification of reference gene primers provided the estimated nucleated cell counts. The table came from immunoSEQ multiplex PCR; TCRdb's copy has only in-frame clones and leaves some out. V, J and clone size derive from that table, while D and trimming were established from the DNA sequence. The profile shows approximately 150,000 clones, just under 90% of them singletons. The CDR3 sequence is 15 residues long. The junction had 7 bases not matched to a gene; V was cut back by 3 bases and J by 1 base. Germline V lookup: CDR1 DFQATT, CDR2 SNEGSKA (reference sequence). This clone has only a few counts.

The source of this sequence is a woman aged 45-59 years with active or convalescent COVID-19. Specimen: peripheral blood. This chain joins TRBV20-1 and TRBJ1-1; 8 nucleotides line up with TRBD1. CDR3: CSASQAQGANTEAFF. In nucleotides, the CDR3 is TGCAGTGCTAGTCAAGCGCAGGGGGCGAACACTGAAGCTTTCTTT.